The 5 T cell receptor beta chains given below trace back to one sample, sequenced in a study of blood T cell repertoires in COVID-19. Method: immunoSEQ multiplex PCR; TCRdb's copy keeps in-frame clones and lacks some. The data show around 220,000 clones, 84% seen once. The sequencing sample was made of PBMCs or T cells enriched from blood (not recorded which). These receptors were taken from a woman between 35 and 50 years old who had recovered from COVID-19.

This clone was seen more than once but under ten times. The chain recombines TRBV19 with TRBJ2-2, with TRBD1 identical over 7 bases. Trimming cost V 5 bases and J 3 bases; bases outside gene matches: 9. The CDR3 covers 16 residues. Germline V gene lookup returns CDR1 LNHDA and CDR2 SQIVND (reference sequence). The CDR3 nucleotides are TGTGCCAGTAGTTCCCGACAGGGCAGGTACACCGGGGAGCTGTTTTTT. This encodes CASSSRQGRYTGELFF.

V gene TRBV2 combines with J gene TRBJ2-4; possibly TRBD2 for D (5 bases). This CDR3 comprises 15 residues. V lost 1 base and J 5 bases, leaving 12 bases between the germline ends. Germline CDR1 SNHLY, CDR2 FYNNEI. This CDR3 reads CASSEDLASQNIQYF. CDR3 DNA: TGTGCCAGCAGTGAAGATTTAGCGTCGCAAAACATTCAGTACTTC.

The chain combines TRBV10-1 with TRBJ1-4; 10 nucleotides align to TRBD1. Germline-derived CDR1 and CDR2 are WNHNN and SYGVQD (reference sequence). The J segment lost 8 bases and the V segment lost 8 bases, leaving 5 bases of the junction unmatched. CDR3 size: 13 residues. CDR3 bases: TGCGCCAGCCCGGGACAGGGGAACGAAAAACTGTTTTTT. It translates to CASPGQGNEKLFF.

This sequence joins TRBV2 and TRBJ1-5; D ambiguous. Trimming stripped 0 bases from V and 11 bases from J, with 11 bases between. This CDR3 spans 13 amino acids. Germline values: CDR1 SNHLY, CDR2 FYNNEI. The CDR3 sequence: CASSEAAVRAQHF. In DNA, the CDR3 is TGTGCCAGCAGTGAAGCCGCCGTCCGAGCCCAGCATTTT.

The chain recombines TRBV18 with TRBJ2-1, with 8 bases matching TRBD1. This CDR3 spans 16 amino acids. Germline CDR1 and CDR2: KGHSH and LQKENI. Unmatched junction bases numbered 11, after V lost 5 bases and J lost 5 bases. The CDR3 DNA sequence: TGTGCCAGCTCATCTCTCTCCGGGACAGGAAACAATGAGCAGTTCTTC. Translated: CASSSLSGTGNNEQFF.